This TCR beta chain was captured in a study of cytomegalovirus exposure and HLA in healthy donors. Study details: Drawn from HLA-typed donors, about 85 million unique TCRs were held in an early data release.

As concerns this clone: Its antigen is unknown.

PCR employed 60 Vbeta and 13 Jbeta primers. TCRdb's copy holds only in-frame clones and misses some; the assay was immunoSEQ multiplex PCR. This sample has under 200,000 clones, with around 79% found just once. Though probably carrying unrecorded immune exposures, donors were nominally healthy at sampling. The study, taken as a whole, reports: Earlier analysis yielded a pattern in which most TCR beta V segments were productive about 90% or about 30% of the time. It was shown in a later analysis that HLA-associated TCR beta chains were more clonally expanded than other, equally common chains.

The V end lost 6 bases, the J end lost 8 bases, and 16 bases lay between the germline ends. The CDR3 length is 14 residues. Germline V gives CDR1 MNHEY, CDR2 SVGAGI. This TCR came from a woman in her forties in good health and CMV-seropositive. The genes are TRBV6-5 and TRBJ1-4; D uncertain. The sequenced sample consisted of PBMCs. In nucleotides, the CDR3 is TGTGCCAGCAGCCCCGTGGGAGTTGGGGAAAAACTGTTTTTT. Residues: CASSPVGVGEKLFF.